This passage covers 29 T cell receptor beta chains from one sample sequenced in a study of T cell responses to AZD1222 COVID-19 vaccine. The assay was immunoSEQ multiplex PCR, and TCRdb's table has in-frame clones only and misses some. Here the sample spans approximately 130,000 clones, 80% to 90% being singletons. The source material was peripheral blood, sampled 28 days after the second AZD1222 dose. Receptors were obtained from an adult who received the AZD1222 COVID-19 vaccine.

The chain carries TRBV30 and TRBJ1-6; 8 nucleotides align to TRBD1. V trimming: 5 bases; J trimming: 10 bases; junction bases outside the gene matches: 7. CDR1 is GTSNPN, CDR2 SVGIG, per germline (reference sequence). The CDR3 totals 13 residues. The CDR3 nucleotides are TGTGCCTGGGGAGGTAGACAGGGGTCACCCCTCCACTTT. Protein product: CAWGGRQGSPLHF.

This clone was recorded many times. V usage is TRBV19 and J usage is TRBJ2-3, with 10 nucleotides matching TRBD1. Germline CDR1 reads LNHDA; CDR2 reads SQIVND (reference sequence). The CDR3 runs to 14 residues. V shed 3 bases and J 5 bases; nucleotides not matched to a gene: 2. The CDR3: CASSIGTGEDTQYF. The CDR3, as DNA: TGTGCCAGTAGTATCGGGACAGGGGAAGATACGCAGTATTTT. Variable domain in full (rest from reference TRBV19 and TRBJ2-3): DGGITQSPKYLFRKEGQNVTLSCEQNLNHDAMYWYRQDPGQGLRLIYYSQIVNDFQKGDIAEGYSVSREKKESFPLTVTSAQKNPTAFYLCASSIGTGEDTQYFGPGTRLTVL.

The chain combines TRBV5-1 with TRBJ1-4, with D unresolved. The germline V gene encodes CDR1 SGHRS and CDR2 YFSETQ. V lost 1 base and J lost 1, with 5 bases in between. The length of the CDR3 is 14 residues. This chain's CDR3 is CASSLFGTNEKLFF. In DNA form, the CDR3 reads TGCGCCAGCAGCTTGTTTGGAACTAATGAAAAACTGTTTTTT. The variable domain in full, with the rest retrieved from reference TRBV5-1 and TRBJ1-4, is KAGVTQTPRYLIKTRGQQVTLSCSPISGHRSVSWYQQTPGQGLQFLFEYFSETQRNKGNFPGRFSGRQFSNSRSEMNVSTLELGDSALYLCASSLFGTNEKLFFGSGTQLSVL.

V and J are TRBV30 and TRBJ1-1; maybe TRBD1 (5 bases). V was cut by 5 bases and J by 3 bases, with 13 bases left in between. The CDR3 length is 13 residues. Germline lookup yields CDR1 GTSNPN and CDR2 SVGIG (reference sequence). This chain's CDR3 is CAWGAGPDTEAFF. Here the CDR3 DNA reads TGTGCCTGGGGGGCAGGGCCGGACACTGAAGCTTTCTTT.

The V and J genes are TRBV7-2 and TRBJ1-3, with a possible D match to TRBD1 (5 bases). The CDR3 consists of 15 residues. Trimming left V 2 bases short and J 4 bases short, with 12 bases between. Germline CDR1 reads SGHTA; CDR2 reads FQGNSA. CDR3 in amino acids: CASSLKGPTGNTIYF. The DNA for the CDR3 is TGTGCCAGCAGCTTAAAGGGACCTACAGGAAACACCATATATTTT.

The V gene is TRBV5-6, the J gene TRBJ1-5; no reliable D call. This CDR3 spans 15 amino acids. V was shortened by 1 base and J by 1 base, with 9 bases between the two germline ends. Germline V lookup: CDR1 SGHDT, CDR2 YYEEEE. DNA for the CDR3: TGTGCCAGCAGCTTGTCCGGGAGAAGCAATCAGCCCCAGCATTTT. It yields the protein CASSLSGRSNQPQHF.

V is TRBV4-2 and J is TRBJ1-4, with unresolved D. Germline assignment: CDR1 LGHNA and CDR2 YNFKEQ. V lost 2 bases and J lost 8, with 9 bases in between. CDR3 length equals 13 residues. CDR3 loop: CASSQLIGEKLFF. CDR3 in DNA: TGTGCCAGCAGCCAACTGATCGGCGAAAAACTGTTTTTT.

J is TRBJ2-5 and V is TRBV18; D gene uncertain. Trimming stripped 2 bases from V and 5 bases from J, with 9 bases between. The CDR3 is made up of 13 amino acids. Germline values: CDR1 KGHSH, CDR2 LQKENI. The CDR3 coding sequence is TGTGCCAGCTCACCATCCCGGCGCGAGACCCAGTACTTC. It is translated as CASSPSRRETQYF.

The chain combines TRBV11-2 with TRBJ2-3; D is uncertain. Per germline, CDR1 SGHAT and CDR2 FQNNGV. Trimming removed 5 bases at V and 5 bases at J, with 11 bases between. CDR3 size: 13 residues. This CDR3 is CASSPSPKDTQYF. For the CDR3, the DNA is TGTGCCAGCAGCCCCAGTCCGAAAGATACGCAGTATTTT.

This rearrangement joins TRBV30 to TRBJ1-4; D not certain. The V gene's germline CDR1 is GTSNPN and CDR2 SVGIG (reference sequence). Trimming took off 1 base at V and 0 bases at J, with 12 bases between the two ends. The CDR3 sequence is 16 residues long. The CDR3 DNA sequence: TGTGCCTGGAGTGCAGGACCTAGTGCAACTAATGAAAAACTGTTTTTT. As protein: CAWSAGPSATNEKLFF. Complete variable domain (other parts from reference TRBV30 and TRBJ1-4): SQTIHQWPATLVQPVGSPLSLECTVEGTSNPNLYWYRQAAGRGLQLLFYSVGIGQISSEVPQNLSASRPQDRQFILSSKKLLLSDSGFYLCAWSAGPSATNEKLFFGSGTQLSVL.

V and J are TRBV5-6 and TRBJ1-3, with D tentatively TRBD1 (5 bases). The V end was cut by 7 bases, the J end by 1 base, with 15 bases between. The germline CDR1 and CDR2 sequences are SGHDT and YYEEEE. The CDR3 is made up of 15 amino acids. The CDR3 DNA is TGTGCCAGCTCCACACTCAAGGGGTCTGGAAACACCATATATTTT. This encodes CASSTLKGSGNTIYF.

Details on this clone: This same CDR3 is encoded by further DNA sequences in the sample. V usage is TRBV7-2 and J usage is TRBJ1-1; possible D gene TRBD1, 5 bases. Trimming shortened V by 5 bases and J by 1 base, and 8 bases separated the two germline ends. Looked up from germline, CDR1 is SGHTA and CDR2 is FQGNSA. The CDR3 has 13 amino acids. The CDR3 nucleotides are TGTGCCAGCAGCGCAGGACAGAACACTGAAGCTTTCTTT. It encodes CASSAGQNTEAFF.

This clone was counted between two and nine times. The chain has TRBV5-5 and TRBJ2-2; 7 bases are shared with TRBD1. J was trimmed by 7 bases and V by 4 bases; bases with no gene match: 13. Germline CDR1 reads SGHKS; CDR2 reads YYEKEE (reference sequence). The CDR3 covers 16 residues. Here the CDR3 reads CASSLRQGPFGGELFF. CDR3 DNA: TGTGCCAGCAGCCTGCGACAGGGCCCGTTTGGCGGGGAGCTGTTTTTT.

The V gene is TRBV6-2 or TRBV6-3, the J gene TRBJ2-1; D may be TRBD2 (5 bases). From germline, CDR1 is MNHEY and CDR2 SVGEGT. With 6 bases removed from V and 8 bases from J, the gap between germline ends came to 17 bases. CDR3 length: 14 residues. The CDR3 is CASSQETGWDEQFF. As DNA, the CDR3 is TGTGCCAGCAGCCAAGAGACGGGGTGGGATGAGCAGTTCTTC.

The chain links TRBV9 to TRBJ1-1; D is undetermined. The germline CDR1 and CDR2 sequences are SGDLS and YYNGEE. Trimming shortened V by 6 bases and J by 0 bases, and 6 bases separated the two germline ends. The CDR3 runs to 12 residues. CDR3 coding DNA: TGTGCCAGCAACACACTGAACACTGAAGCTTTCTTT. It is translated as CASNTLNTEAFF.

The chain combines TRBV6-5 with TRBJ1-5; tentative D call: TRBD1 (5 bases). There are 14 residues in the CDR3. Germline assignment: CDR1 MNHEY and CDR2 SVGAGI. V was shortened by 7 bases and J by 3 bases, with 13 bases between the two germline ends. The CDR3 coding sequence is TGTGCCAGCATAGCTGCAGGGTCCAATCAGCCCCAGCATTTT. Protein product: CASIAAGSNQPQHF.

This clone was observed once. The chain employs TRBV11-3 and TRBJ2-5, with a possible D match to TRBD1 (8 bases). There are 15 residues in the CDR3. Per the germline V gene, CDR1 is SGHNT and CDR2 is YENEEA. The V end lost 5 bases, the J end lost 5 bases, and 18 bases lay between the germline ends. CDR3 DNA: TGTGCCAGCAGCGTCGGCGGACAGGGAGGGGAGACCCAGTACTTC. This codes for CASSVGGQGGETQYF.

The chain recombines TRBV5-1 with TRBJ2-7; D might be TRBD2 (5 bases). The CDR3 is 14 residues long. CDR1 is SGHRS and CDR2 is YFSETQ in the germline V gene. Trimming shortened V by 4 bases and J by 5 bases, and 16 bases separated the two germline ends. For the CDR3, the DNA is TGCGCCAGCAGCCCGACGGCGGGTTTGGACGAGCAGTACTTC. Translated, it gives CASSPTAGLDEQYF. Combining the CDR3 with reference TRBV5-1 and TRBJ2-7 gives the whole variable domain KAGVTQTPRYLIKTRGQQVTLSCSPISGHRSVSWYQQTPGQGLQFLFEYFSETQRNKGNFPGRFSGRQFSNSRSEMNVSTLELGDSALYLCASSPTAGLDEQYFGPGTRLTVT.

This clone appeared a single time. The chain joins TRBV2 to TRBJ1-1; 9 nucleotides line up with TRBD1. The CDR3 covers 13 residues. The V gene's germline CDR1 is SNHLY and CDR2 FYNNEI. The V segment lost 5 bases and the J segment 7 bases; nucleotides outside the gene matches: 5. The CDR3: CASSPGQGGEAFF. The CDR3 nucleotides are TGTGCCAGCAGTCCGGGACAGGGCGGTGAAGCTTTCTTT.

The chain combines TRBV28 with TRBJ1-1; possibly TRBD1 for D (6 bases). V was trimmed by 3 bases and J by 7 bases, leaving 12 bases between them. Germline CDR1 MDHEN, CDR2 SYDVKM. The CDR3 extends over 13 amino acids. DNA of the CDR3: TGTGCCAGCAGTTTCCAGGGGACAAATGAAGCTTTCTTT. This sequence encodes CASSFQGTNEAFF.

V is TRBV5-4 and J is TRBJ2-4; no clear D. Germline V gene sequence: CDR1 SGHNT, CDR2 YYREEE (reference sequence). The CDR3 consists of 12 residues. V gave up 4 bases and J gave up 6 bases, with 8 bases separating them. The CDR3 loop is CASSPMGNIQYF. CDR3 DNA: TGTGCCAGCAGCCCGATGGGAAACATTCAGTACTTC.

The CDR3 DNA reads TGTGCCAGCAGTTACGGGGGGGCTCTCTCCTACAATGAGCAGTTCTTC. It yields the protein CASSYGGALSYNEQFF. This chain joins TRBV6-2 or TRBV6-3 and TRBJ2-1; possible D gene TRBD2, 7 bases. V dropped 2 bases and J dropped 0 bases, with 11 bases sitting between them. Germline values: CDR1 MNHEY, CDR2 SVGEGT. This CDR3 is built from 16 residues.

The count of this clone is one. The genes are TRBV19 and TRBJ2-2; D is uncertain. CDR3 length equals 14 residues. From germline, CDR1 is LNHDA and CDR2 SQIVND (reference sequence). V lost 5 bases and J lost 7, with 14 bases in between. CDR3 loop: CASSGPWDRGELFF. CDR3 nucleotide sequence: TGTGCCAGTAGTGGTCCGTGGGATCGCGGGGAGCTGTTTTTT.

As DNA, the CDR3 is TGCAGCGTTGTCAGGACAACCGGCCCCGTCAGGACTGAAGCTTTCTTT. Protein product: CSVVRTTGPVRTEAFF. This chain uses TRBV29-1 with TRBJ1-1, with D perhaps TRBD1 (5 bases). The CDR3 is 16 residues long. Trimming pared 4 bases from V and 5 bases from J, leaving 23 bases between. The germline V gene encodes CDR1 SQVTM and CDR2 ANQGSEA.

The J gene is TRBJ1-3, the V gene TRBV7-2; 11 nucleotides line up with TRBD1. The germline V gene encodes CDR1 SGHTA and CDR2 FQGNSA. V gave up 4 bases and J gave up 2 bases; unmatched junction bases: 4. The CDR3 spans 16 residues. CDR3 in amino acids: CASSYRDRGAGNTIYF. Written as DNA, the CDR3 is TGTGCCAGCAGCTACCGGGACAGGGGGGCTGGAAACACCATATATTTT.

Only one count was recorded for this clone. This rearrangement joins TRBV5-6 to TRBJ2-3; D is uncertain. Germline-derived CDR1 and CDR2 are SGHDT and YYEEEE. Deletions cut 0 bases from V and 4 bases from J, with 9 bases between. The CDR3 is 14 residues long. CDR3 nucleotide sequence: TGTGCCAGCAGCTTGGCGCGTAGGGCAGATACGCAGTATTTT. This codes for CASSLARRADTQYF.

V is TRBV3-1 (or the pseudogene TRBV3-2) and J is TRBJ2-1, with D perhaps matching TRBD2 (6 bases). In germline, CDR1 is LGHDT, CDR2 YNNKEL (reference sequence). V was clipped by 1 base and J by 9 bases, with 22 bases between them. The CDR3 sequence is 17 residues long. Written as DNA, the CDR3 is TGTGCCAGCAGCCAAGGGTTTGGGGGATTCGGGGGTGGTGAGCAGTTCTTC. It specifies CASSQGFGGFGGGEQFF.

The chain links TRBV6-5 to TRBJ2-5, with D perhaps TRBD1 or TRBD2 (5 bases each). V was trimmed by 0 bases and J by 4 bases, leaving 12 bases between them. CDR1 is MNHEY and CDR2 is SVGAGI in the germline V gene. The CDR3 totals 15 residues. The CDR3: CASSYSSTGGETQYF. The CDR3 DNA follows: TGTGCCAGCAGTTACTCGAGTACAGGAGGAGAGACCCAGTACTTC.

CDR3 DNA sequence: TGTGCCAGCTCACCACAACAGGGGGGATATCAGCCCCAGCATTTT. Translated, it gives CASSPQQGGYQPQHF. The genes are TRBV18 and TRBJ1-5; the match to TRBD1 covers 8 bases. Germline-derived CDR1 and CDR2 are KGHSH and LQKENI. V shed 1 base, J shed 5 bases, and the junction held 4 bases outside the gene matches. This CDR3 region has 15 residues.